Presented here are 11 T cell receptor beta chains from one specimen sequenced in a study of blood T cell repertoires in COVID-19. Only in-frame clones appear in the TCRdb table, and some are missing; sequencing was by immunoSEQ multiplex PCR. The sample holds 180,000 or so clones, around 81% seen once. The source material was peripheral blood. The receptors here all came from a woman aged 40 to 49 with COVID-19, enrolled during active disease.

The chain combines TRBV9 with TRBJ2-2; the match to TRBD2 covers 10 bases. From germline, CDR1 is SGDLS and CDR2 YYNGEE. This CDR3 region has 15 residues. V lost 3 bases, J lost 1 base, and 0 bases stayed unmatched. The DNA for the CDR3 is TGTGCCAGCAGCGGGACTAGCGGGAACACCGGGGAGCTGTTTTTT. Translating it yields CASSGTSGNTGELFF.

In DNA form, the CDR3 reads TGTGCCAGCAGTGAAAGTGGCAGGGGGAGCTATGGCTACACCTTC. Its translation: CASSESGRGSYGYTF. The V and J genes are TRBV2 and TRBJ1-2; 7 bases map to TRBD1. V lost 2 bases, J lost 4 bases, and 7 bases stayed unmatched. Germline CDR1 is SNHLY and CDR2 is FYNNEI. CDR3 length equals 15 residues.

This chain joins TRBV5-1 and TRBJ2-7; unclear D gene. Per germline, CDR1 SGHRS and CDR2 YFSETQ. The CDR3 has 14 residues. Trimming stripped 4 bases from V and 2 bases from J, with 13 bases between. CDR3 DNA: TGCGCCAGCAGCCAGGATCCGAGTACCTACGAGCAGTACTTC. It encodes CASSQDPSTYEQYF.

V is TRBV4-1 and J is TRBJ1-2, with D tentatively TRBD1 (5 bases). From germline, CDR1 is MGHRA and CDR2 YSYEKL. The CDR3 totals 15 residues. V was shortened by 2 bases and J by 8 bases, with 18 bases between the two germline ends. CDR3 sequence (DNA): TGCGCCAGCAGCCAACTTCGACAGAGCGTTATGGGCTACACCTTC. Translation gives CASSQLRQSVMGYTF.

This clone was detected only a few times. For the CDR3, the DNA is TGTGCCAGTAGTATATTAACAGTCCTAACGACGAACACCGGGGAGCTGTTTTTT. This gives the protein CASSILTVLTTNTGELFF. The J gene is TRBJ2-2, the V gene TRBV19; no clear D gene. There are 18 residues in the CDR3. V was cut by 2 bases and J by 0 bases, with 16 bases left in between. Looked up from germline, CDR1 is LNHDA and CDR2 is SQIVND (reference sequence).

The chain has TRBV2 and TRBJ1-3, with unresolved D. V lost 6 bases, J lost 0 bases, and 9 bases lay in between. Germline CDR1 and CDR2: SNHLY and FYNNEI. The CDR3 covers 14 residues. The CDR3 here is CASRVGNSGNTIYF. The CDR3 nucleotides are TGTGCCAGCAGGGTCGGTAACTCTGGAAACACCATATATTTT.

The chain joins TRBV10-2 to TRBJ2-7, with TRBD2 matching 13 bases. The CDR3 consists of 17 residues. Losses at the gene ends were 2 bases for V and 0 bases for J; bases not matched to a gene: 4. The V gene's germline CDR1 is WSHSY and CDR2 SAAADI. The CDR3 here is CASSETGLAGYSYEQYV. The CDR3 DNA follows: TGCGCCAGCAGTGAGACGGGACTAGCGGGGTACTCCTACGAGCAGTACGTC.

The CDR3 DNA sequence: TGTGCCAGTACAACAGGGGCCCACGAGCAGTACTTC. Its protein product is CASTTGAHEQYF. The V and J genes are TRBV19 and TRBJ2-7; 7 positions agree with TRBD1. Germline V CDR1 and CDR2: LNHDA, SQIVND (reference sequence). CDR3 size: 12 residues. V lost 7 bases and J lost 5; bases outside the gene matches: 5.

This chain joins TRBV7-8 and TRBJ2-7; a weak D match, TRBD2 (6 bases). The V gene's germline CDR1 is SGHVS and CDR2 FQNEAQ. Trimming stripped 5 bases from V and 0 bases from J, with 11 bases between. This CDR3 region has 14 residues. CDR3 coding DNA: TGTGCCAGCAGCCTGGGAGGTAACTCCTACGAGCAGTACGTC. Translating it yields CASSLGGNSYEQYV.

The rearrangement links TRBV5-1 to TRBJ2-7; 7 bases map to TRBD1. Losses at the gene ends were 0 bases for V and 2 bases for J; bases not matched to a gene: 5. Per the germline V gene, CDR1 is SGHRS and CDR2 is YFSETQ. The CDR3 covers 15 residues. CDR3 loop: CASSLGQGVTYEQYF. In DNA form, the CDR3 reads TGCGCCAGCAGCTTGGGACAGGGCGTCACCTACGAGCAGTACTTC.

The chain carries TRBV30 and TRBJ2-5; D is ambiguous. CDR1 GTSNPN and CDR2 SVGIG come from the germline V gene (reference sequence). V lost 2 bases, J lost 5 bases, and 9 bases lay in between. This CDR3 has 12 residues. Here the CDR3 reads CAWSPQIETQYF. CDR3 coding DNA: TGTGCCTGGAGTCCCCAGATTGAGACCCAGTACTTC.